This T cell receptor (beta chain) derives from a study of shared clonotypes between healthy human individuals. About this clone itself: Antigen unknown.

Points from the study as a whole: The expectation was that sequencing depth would affect clonotype sharing among donors. The study generally estimated greater richness for naive than memory subsets.

The V gene end was trimmed by 4 bases and the J gene end by 6 bases; junction bases not matched to a gene: 3. CDR1 MNHEY and CDR2 SMNVEV come from the germline V gene (reference sequence). The CDR3 spans 13 residues. This table comes from immunoSEQ multiplex PCR, and its TCRdb copy is limited to in-frame clones, with some not included. Of roughly 2.5 million clones in the sample, around nine tenths are singletons; the top ten hold 0.11% to 0.15%. The genes are TRBV27 and TRBJ1-1, with 9 bases identical to TRBD1. The receptor comes from a man younger than 30 in good health. The sample was naive CD4+ T cells sorted from blood. The subset is: CD45RA+ positively selected. The CDR3: CASSWDRASEAFF. The CDR3 nucleotides are TGTGCCAGCAGTTGGGACAGGGCTTCTGAAGCTTTCTTT.